This TCR beta chain was found in a study of blood T cell repertoires in COVID-19. Study-wide background: Whether acute or convalescent, the COVID-19 samples came from the United States, Italy and Spain. T cells, B-cell-depleted T cells, or PBMCs supplied cDNA or gDNA.

Patients in Seattle were enrolled during active infection, then followed longitudinally. Original data processing: Counts of nucleated cells, estimated from reference gene primer amplification, were obtained. Only in-frame clones appear in the TCRdb table, and some are missing; sequencing was by immunoSEQ multiplex PCR. That table supplies the V and J calls and clone size; D and trimming were determined from the DNA. This table holds 150,000 to 200,000 clones, roughly 81% found once. Germline lookup yields CDR1 SNHLY and CDR2 FYNNEI. CDR3 length: 14 residues. V lost 7 bases and J 8 bases, leaving 17 bases between the germline ends.

This receptor was obtained from an elderly woman with COVID-19, enrolled during active disease. The material sequenced was peripheral blood. V and J are TRBV2 and TRBJ1-4; a possible D gene is TRBD1 (6 bases). For the CDR3, the DNA is TGTGCCAGCACCCTCATTTGGGGGGGCGAAAAACTGTTTTTT. It is translated as CASTLIWGGEKLFF.